This TCR beta chain was obtained from a study of neurological immune-mediated disorders (dated by TCRdb to the late 2010s). Describing the broader study: Among the roughly 34 multiple sclerosis patients, relapsing-remitting MS was present in some 31 and secondary progressive MS was present in 3. Peripheral blood TCR-beta repertoires from patients with HTLV-I-associated myelopathy (HAM/TSP), patients with multiple sclerosis, and healthy controls were compared in the study using UMI-based sequencing. The cohort comprised approximately 67 subjects: roughly 15 HAM/TSP patients, approximately 34 multiple sclerosis patients and 20 healthy controls. The approximately 110 TCR-beta libraries covered PBMC samples along with longitudinal samples, technical triplicates, and paired sorted CD4+ and CD8+ T-cell subsets.

This clonotype has a count of ten or more. The specificity of this receptor is unknown. Per-base quality was not reported, and no clone a single base away is much larger than it. Unsorted PBMC libraries were generated from 2 million PBMCs stored in RNAlater at -80 °C until RNA extraction. Multiple sclerosis patients were enrolled in a US clinical protocol under which disease progression was evaluated by magnetic resonance imaging. Peripheral blood was subjected to Ficoll-Hypaque density gradient centrifugation to isolate PBMCs, which were then cryopreserved in liquid nitrogen. The germline V gene sets CDR1 to SGHTA and CDR2 to FQGNSA. The CDR3, from cysteine to phenylalanine, totals 15 residues. Left in the record is the CDR3 DNA by itself, 45 bases read in frame from the first base. The V and J ends are trimmed by 0 bases and 8 bases, leaving 16 bases between them. Overall results and qualifications from the work: Expanded clones from different subjects shared no identical CDR3 amino acid sequences, which suggests that TCR-beta repertoires were private in all groups. TCR clonal expansion was highest in HAM/TSP patients and lowest in MS patients, with MS patients falling below even healthy controls. Phylogenetic analysis grouped repertoires from 18 of 34 MS patients into a cluster of related CDR3 sequences, suggesting a possible repertoire-level signature. No clinical or MRI features were associated with the MS cluster, and the authors said that larger cohorts are needed.

cDNA was synthesized by template-switch 5'RACE using a primer with a 10-nucleotide random unique molecular identifier that tagged each TCR transcript. Each sequencing run produced over 190 million TCR-beta sequences covering 15-18 subjects. Total RNA was extracted with the RNeasy kit. Using the KAPA Real-time Library Amplification kit, TCR-beta VDJ regions were amplified with primers for the TCR constant region and the 5'RACE anchor. A first PCR added sample indexes and Illumina adaptors, after which a second PCR increased the library yield. After Ampure bead purification, the TCR product of roughly 650 bp was size-selected on a 2% E-gel SizeSelection system. Before pooling, libraries had their quality checked on a Bioanalyzer, their concentration measured with Qubit, and their quantity determined with the Kapa Library Quantification kit. An Illumina HiSeq 2500 sequenced the libraries paired-end 2 x 150 bp. To increase sequence diversity, about 24-32% phiX was spiked into each library pool. Per the authors' processing: The quality-filtered reads were processed with the UMI-based MiGEC pipeline, whose error correction step removed more than 90% of the raw TCR sequences. IMGT germline references were used for alignment of VDJ genes, and clonotypes were defined by a unique CDR3 amino acid sequence together with V-J genes. VDJtools evaluated clonal expansion, Shannon diversity and CDR3 relatedness (CalcPairwiseDistances, ClusterSamples); CLCbio workbench built phylogenetic trees. Using coefficient-of-variation modelling across technical triplicates, the study counted a clone as expanded if it had at least 8 unique UMIs. TCRdb reran the public reads through fastp at Q25 and MiXCR, keeping productive beta chains. When rows share a CDR3 protein, they turn into one entry using the most common DNA and genes. TCRdb, rather than the study authors, made the V and J calls. This sample lists approximately 66,000 distinct CDR3 sequences; less than 5.5% were detected once. The top ten clones comprise 5.5% to 8% of the sample.

This sequence uses TRBV7-2 and TRBJ1-1; a tentative D call is TRBD1 (6 bases match). The sequence was collected from a man under 40 with multiple sclerosis. The sample consisted of PBMCs. The CDR3 loop reads CASSLAGHGRGEAFF. The nucleotides are TGTGCCAGCAGCTTAGCCGGTCACGGCAGGGGAGAAGCTTTCTTT. With all but the CDR3 taken from the reference TRBV7-2 and TRBJ1-1 genes, the full variable domain is: GAGVSQSPSNKVTEKGKDVELRCDPISGHTALYWYRQSLGQGLEFLIYFQGNSAPDKSGLPSDRFSAERTGGSVSTLTIQRTQQEDSAVYLCASSLAGHGRGEAFFGQGTRLTVV.